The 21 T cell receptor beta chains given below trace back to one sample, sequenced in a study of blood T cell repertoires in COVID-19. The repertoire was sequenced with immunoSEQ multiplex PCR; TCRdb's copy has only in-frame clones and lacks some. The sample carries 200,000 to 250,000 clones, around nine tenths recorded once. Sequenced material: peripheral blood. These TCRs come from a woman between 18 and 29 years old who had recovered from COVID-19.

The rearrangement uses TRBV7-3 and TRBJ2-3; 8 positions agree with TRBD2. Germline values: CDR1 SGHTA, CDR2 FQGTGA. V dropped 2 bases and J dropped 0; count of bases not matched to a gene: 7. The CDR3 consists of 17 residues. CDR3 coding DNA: TGTGCCAGCAGCTTATCCCCGACTAGCGCTAGCACAGATACGCAGTATTTT. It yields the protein CASSLSPTSASTDTQYF.

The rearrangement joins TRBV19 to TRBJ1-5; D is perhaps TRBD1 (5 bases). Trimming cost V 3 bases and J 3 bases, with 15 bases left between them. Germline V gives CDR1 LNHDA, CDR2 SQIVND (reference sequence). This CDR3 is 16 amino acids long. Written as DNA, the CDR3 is TGTGCCAGTAGTATCCTCCCAGGGTCGGTCAATCAGCCCCAGCATTTT. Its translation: CASSILPGSVNQPQHF. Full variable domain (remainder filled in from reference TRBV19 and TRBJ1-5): DGGITQSPKYLFRKEGQNVTLSCEQNLNHDAMYWYRQDPGQGLRLIYYSQIVNDFQKGDIAEGYSVSREKKESFPLTVTSAQKNPTAFYLCASSILPGSVNQPQHFGDGTRLSIL.

CDR3 DNA sequence: TGTGCCAGCAGTTCGACAGGGGGCTATGGCTACACCTTC. Amino acids: CASSSTGGYGYTF. The J gene is TRBJ1-2, the V gene TRBV27, with 9 positions matching TRBD1. The CDR3 loop spans 13 amino acids. J was trimmed by 4 bases and V by 4 bases; bases with no gene match: 1. Germline-derived CDR1 and CDR2 are MNHEY and SMNVEV (reference sequence).

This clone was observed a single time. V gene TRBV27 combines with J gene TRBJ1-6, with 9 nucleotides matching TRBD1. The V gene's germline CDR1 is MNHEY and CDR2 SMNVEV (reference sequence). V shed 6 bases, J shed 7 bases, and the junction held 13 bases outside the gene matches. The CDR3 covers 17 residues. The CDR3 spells CASSQQGALGWNSPLHF. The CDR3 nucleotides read TGTGCCAGCAGCCAACAGGGGGCGCTAGGTTGGAATTCACCCCTCCACTTT.

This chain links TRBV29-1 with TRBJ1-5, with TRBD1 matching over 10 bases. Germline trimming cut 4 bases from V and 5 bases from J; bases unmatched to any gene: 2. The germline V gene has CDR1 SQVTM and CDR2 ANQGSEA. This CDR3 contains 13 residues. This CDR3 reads CSVATGGDQPQHF. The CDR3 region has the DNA TGCAGCGTTGCGACAGGGGGCGATCAGCCCCAGCATTTT.

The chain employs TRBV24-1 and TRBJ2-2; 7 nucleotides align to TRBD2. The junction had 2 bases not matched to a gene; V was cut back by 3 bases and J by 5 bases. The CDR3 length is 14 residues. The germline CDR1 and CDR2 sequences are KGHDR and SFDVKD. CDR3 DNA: TGTGCCACCAGTGATCCTAGCGGTACCGGGGAGCTGTTTTTT. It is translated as CATSDPSGTGELFF.

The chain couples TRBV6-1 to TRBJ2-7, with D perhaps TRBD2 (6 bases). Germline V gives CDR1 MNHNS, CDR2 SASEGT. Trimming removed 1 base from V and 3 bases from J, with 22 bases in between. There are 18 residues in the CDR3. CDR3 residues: CASSEGVWGRWTNYEQYF. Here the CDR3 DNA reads TGTGCCAGCAGTGAAGGGGTCTGGGGACGTTGGACTAACTACGAGCAGTACTTC.

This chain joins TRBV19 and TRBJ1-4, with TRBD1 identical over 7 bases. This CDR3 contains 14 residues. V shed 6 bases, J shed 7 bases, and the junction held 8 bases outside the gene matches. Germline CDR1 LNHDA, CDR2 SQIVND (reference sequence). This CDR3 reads CASRKQGVSEKLFF. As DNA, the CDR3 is TGTGCCAGTAGAAAGCAGGGGGTTTCTGAAAAACTGTTTTTT.

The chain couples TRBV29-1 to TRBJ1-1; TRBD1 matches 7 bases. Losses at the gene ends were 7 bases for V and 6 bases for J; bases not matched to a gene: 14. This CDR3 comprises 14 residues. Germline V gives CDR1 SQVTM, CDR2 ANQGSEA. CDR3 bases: TGCAGCGCCGTTCCCCACAGGGGTAGGGCTGAAGCTTTCTTT. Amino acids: CSAVPHRGRAEAFF. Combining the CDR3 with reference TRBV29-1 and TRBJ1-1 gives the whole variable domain SAVISQKPSRDICQRGTSLTIQCQVDSQVTMMFWYRQQPGQSLTLIATANQGSEATYESGFVIDKFPISRPNLTFSTLTVSNMSPEDSSIYLCSAVPHRGRAEAFFGQGTRLTVV.

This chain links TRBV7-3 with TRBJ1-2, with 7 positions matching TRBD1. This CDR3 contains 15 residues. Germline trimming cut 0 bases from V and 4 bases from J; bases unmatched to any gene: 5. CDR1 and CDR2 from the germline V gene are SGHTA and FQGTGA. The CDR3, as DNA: TGTGCCAGCAGCTTAACTACTGGGACAGCCTATGGCTACACCTTC. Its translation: CASSLTTGTAYGYTF.

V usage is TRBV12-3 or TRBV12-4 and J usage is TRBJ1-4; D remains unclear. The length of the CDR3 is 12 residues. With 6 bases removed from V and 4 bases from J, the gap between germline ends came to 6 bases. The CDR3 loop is CASRRNNEKLFF. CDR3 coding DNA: TGTGCCAGCAGGCGCAATAATGAAAAACTGTTTTTT.

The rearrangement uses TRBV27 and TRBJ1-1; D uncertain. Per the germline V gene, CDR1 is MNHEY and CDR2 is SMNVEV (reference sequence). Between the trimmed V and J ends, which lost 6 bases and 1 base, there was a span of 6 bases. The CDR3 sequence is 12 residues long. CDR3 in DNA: TGTGCCAGCAGCGCGTGGAACACTGAAGCTTTCTTT. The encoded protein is CASSAWNTEAFF.

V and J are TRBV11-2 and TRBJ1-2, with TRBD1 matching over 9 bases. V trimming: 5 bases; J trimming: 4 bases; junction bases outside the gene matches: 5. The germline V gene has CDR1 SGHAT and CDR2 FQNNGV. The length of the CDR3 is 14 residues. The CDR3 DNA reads TGTGCCAGCAGCCCGACGACAGGGGGCTATGGCTACACCTTC. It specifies CASSPTTGGYGYTF.

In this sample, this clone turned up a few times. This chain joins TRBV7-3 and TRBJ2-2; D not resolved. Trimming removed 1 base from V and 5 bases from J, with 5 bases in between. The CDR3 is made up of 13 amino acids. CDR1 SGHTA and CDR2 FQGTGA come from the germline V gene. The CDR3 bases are TGTGCCAGCAGCTTAAGTGTAACCGGGGAGCTGTTTTTT. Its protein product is CASSLSVTGELFF.

In DNA form, the CDR3 reads TGTGCCAGCAGCGCCCTTAATGAAAAACTGTTTTTT. This encodes CASSALNEKLFF. The chain combines TRBV9 with TRBJ1-4, with D unclear. Germline V gene sequence: CDR1 SGDLS, CDR2 YYNGEE. The CDR3 has 12 amino acids. The germline V and J ends were trimmed by 3 bases and 4 bases, with 4 bases remaining between them.

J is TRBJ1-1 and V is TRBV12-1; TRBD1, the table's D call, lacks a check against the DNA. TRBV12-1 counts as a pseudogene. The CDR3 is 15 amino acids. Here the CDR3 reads CASSWRDRVNTEAFF. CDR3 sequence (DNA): TGTGCCAGCAGCTGGAGGGACAGGGTAAACACTGAAGCTTTCTTT.

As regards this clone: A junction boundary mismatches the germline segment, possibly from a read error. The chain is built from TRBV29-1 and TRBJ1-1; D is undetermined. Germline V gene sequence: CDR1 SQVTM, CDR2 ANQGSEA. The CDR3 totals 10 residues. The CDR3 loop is CSAVNNEAFF. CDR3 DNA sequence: TGCAGCGCTGTGAACAATGAAGCTTTCTTT. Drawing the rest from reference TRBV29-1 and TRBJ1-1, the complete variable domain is SAVISQKPSRDICQRGTSLTIQCQVDSQVTMMFWYRQQPGQSLTLIATANQGSEATYESGFVIDKFPISRPNLTFSTLTVSNMSPEDSSIYLCSAVNNEAFFGQGTRLTVV.

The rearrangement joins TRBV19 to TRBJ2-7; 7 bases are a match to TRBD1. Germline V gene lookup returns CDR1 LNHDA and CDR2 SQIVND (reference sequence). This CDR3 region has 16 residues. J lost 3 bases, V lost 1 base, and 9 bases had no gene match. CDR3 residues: CASSIGLGGQIYEQYF. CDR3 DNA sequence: TGTGCCAGTAGTATAGGTCTAGGGGGCCAGATCTACGAGCAGTACTTC.

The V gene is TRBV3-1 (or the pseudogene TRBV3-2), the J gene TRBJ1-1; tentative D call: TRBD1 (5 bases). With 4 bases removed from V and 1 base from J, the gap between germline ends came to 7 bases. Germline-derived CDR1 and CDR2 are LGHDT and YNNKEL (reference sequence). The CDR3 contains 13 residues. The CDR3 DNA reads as TGTGCCAGCAGCCCAACAGGGAACACTGAAGCTTTCTTT. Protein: CASSPTGNTEAFF.

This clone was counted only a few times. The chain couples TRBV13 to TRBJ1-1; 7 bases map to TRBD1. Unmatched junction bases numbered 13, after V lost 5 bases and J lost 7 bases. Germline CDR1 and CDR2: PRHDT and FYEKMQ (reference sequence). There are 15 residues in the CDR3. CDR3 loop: CASSTMTGYGVEAFF. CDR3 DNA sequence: TGTGCCAGCAGCACCATGACAGGGTATGGAGTTGAAGCTTTCTTT.

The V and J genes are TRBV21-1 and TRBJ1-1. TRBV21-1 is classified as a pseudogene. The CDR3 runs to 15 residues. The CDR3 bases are TGTGCCAGCAGCAACCAATCTTTGATAGAGGGAGAAGCTTTCTTT. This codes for CASSNQSLIEGEAFF.